This TCR beta chain was obtained from a study of T cells in Graves' hyperthyroidism and ophthalmopathy. Study-level points and caveats: Appearing also in blood were most of the thyroid clonotypes expanded above 0.001.

RNA transcripts gave rise to amplified TCR beta CDR3 regions. A first-round RT-PCR of the TCR CDR3 used the HTBI primer set. TCRdb redid the calling of the multiplex PCR reads with MiXCR, one entry per CDR3 protein. The sample lists 110,000 to 150,000 distinct CDR3 sequences; 22% were seen once. Lactation, pregnancy, other autoimmune disease or uncontrolled infection led to exclusion of patients. This clonotype appeared many times. Its specificity is not known. V gave up 3 bases and J gave up 0 bases, with 16 bases separating them. This CDR3 comprises 17 residues. The sample taken for sequencing was blood. J is TRBJ2-3 and V is TRBV12-3 or TRBV12-4, with no clear D. This TCR was recovered from a woman aged 50 to 65 with Graves' hyperthyroidism that later progressed to Graves' ophthalmopathy. The CDR3 protein is CASSFLRTPISTDTQYF. The CDR3 nucleotides read TGTGCCAGCAGTTTTCTCCGAACCCCAATTAGCACAGATACGCAGTATTTT.